This entry concerns a single T cell receptor beta chain. Its antigen remains unidentified. This sample was taken from a study of T cell repertoires in cytomegalovirus infection. Study details: CMV infection together with matching HLA type was indicated by public TCR beta signatures. Regarding the study as a whole: The ex vivo response was dominated by HLA-C-restricted CMV-specific TCR beta clonotypes.

MiXCR, applied by TCRdb to the reads, yields one record per CDR3 protein. The table includes about 160,000 distinct CDR3 sequences, roughly 21% detected once. V gave up 8 bases and J gave up 4 bases, with 14 bases separating them. CDR3 length: 13 amino acids. Germline V gene data show CDR1 as SNHLY and CDR2 as FYNNEI. The receptor was isolated from a human donor in good health (CMV status not recorded). Some clones in this sample may be carry-over from other donors' samples. The chain uses TRBV2 and TRBJ1-1; no clear D gene. Sequenced material: CD8+ T cells from cultured PBMCs, taken from culture after CMV antigen stimulation. The CDR3 reads CASLKGSGTEAFF. As DNA, the CDR3 is TGTGCCAGCTTGAAGGGATCGGGCACTGAAGCTTTCTTT.